This T cell receptor beta chain came from a study of CD8 T cells in ankylosing spondylitis. Notes on this clonotype: Its antigen is unknown.

By quantitative 5'-RACE with molecular barcodes, the TCR beta libraries were made. MiXCR was run by TCRdb on the 5' RACE reads, yielding one entry per CDR3 protein. This table holds approximately 350,000 distinct CDR3 sequences, roughly 15% found once. The study's findings and limits: There were earlier reports of some motif variants in reactive arthritis synovial fluid and blood. In peripheral blood, disease-linked CD8+ clones occurred at relatively low frequencies. Researchers reportedly found disease-linked clones significantly enriched in matched ankylosing spondylitis synovial fluid.

The receptor's source is a male donor with ankylosing spondylitis or in good health (not recorded which). Specimen: blood, either unsorted or a sorted T cell fraction (not recorded which).

The CDR3 bases are TGTGCCAGCATCCTCGACAGGGGGTCTAATGAAAAACTGTTTTTT. Amino acid sequence: CASILDRGSNEKLFF. The chain recombines TRBV2 with TRBJ1-4; 9 nucleotides agree with TRBD1. V lost 7 bases to trimming and J lost 3 bases; unmatched junction nucleotides: 6. The CDR3 totals 15 residues. The V gene's germline CDR1 is SNHLY and CDR2 FYNNEI.